Presented here are 12 T cell receptor beta chains from one specimen sequenced in a study of T cell changes during pregnancy in multiple sclerosis. Sequencing was performed with immunoSEQ multiplex PCR; in TCRdb, only in-frame clones are kept and a portion is missing. This table has 45,000 to 70,000 clones, about 93% appearing once. Sequenced material: peripheral blood, taken in the third trimester of pregnancy. The receptor set was obtained from a female donor in good health, enrolled as a control in a pregnancy study.

The chain recombines TRBV9 with TRBJ1-2; D gene ambiguous. Trimming shortened V by 4 bases and J by 0 bases, and 16 bases separated the two germline ends. Germline V lookup: CDR1 SGDLS, CDR2 YYNGEE. The CDR3 length is 16 residues. The CDR3 DNA sequence: TGTGCCAGCAGCTCCACCGGACGGACTTCTAACTATGGCTACACCTTC. It specifies CASSSTGRTSNYGYTF.

The J gene is TRBJ2-3, the V gene TRBV5-1, with D possibly being TRBD2 (5 bases). Looked up from germline, CDR1 is SGHRS and CDR2 is YFSETQ. The V end was cut by 4 bases, the J end by 2 bases, with 11 bases between. The CDR3 runs 14 residues. This CDR3 reads CASSPGLYTDTQYF. DNA for the CDR3: TGCGCCAGCAGCCCCGGACTTTACACAGATACGCAGTATTTT.

This sequence joins TRBV11-2 and TRBJ2-1, with TRBD2 identical over 8 bases. The trim removed 5 bases at V and 8 bases at J, leaving 14 bases unmatched. This CDR3 is built from 16 residues. CDR1 is SGHAT, CDR2 FQNNGV, per germline. The CDR3 nucleotides are TGTGCCAGCAGCCGCGGCTTTGCGGGAGCGGGGGATGAGCAGTTCTTC. Amino acid sequence: CASSRGFAGAGDEQFF.

DNA for the CDR3: TGTGCCAGCTCACCACTTACAGGGGGAGATGGTGAAGCTTTCTTT. Protein: CASSPLTGGDGEAFF. The V and J genes are TRBV18 and TRBJ1-1; 8 bases are shared with TRBD1. This CDR3 has 15 amino acids. Trimming removed 1 base from V and 7 bases from J; junction bases left unmatched: 8. Germline CDR1 is KGHSH and CDR2 is LQKENI.

This chain uses TRBV25-1 with TRBJ1-1; unclear D gene. The germline V gene has CDR1 MGHDK and CDR2 SYGVNS. The CDR3 totals 13 residues. Between the trimmed V and J ends, which lost 3 bases and 6 bases, there was a span of 11 bases. CDR3 in amino acids: CASSDMGVAEAFF. DNA of the CDR3: TGTGCCAGCAGTGACATGGGAGTCGCTGAAGCTTTCTTT.

V is TRBV10-3 and J is TRBJ1-2; 8 bases fit TRBD1. There are 14 residues in the CDR3. Trimming took 7 bases from V and 8 from J; bases not matched to a gene: 12. The germline gives CDR1 ENHRY, CDR2 SYGVKD. The CDR3 here is CAINERTGLKGYTF. The CDR3 region has the DNA TGTGCCATCAACGAAAGGACAGGGCTAAAGGGCTACACCTTC.

The chain has TRBV5-1 and TRBJ2-1; D is perhaps TRBD2 (6 bases). This CDR3 is 14 amino acids long. The germline V gene encodes CDR1 SGHRS and CDR2 YFSETQ. V dropped 4 bases and J dropped 7 bases, with 15 bases sitting between them. The CDR3 sequence: CASSPPGLSNEQFF. The CDR3 coding sequence is TGCGCCAGCAGCCCTCCGGGACTTTCGAATGAGCAGTTCTTC.

The V gene is TRBV7-2, the J gene TRBJ1-2; maybe TRBD1 (5 bases). Germline CDR1 reads SGHTA; CDR2 reads FQGNSA. The CDR3 runs to 14 residues. Deletions cut 3 bases from V and 10 bases from J, with 18 bases between. CDR3 bases: TGTGCCAGCAGCTTGAGCGGGACCCTCCTAAACTACACCTTC. Residues: CASSLSGTLLNYTF.

This chain links TRBV7-6 with TRBJ1-1, with TRBD1 matching 9 bases. The CDR3 sequence is 13 residues long. Germline V CDR1 and CDR2: SGHVS, FNYEAQ. The V gene end was trimmed by 6 bases and the J gene end by 4 bases; junction bases not matched to a gene: 3. The CDR3 nucleotides read TGTGCCAGCAGGGGACAGGGAGGCACTGAAGCTTTCTTT. The encoded protein is CASRGQGGTEAFF.

This rearrangement joins TRBV2 to TRBJ2-7; the D gene is possibly TRBD2 (7 bases). The CDR3 is 14 residues long. Trimming took 7 bases from V and 6 from J, leaving 19 bases between them. The germline V gene encodes CDR1 SNHLY and CDR2 FYNNEI. In DNA, the CDR3 is TGTGCCAGCAAAAGGGGGGGGCGCGGAGGCGAGCAGTACTTC. Amino acids: CASKRGGRGGEQYF.

This rearrangement joins TRBV5-1 to TRBJ2-7, with D possibly being TRBD1 (7 bases). CDR3 size: 17 residues. V dropped 3 bases and J dropped 0 bases, with 19 bases sitting between them. Germline V gives CDR1 SGHRS, CDR2 YFSETQ. CDR3 sequence (DNA): TGCGCCAGCAGCTGGGGGCCCCAGGGGGGAAGCTCCTACGAGCAGTACTTC. Translation: CASSWGPQGGSSYEQYF.

Concerning this clone itself: Other nucleotide sequences in the sample specify the same CDR3. The chain uses TRBV4-3 and TRBJ2-3; 13 bases agree with TRBD2. V was pared by 2 bases and J by 5 bases, with 1 base of the junction left unmatched. The germline CDR1 and CDR2 sequences are LGHNA and YSLEER. This CDR3 is built from 15 residues. The CDR3 coding sequence is TGCGCCAGCAGCCAAACTAGCGGGAGGGGAGATACGCAGTATTTT. Protein: CASSQTSGRGDTQYF.